Listed below are T cell receptor beta chains from one sample, sequenced in a study of T cells in Graves' hyperthyroidism and ophthalmopathy. Via MiXCR, TCRdb re-called the multiplex PCR reads, giving one row per CDR3 protein. The data contain a few hundred thousand distinct CDR3 sequences, around 16% of them seen just once; the ten biggest clones take up 6.5% to 8%. The sample was blood. These receptors were collected from a woman in her thirties with Graves' hyperthyroidism. CDR3s include the opening cysteine and the closing phenylalanine or tryptophan. The D gene is left open where the match is weak. Clone size, where shown, is once, few, many, or a class for clones that have expanded.

clone_size d_call j_call v_call cdr3_aa cdr3_nt
many - TRBJ2-7 TRBV28 CATKRQVPYEQYF TGTGCCACCAAGAGACAGGTTCCCTACGAGCAGTACTTC
many TRBD2 TRBJ2-1 TRBV20-1 CSARLAGPVYNEQFF TGCAGTGCTAGATTAGCGGGACCGGTCTACAATGAGCAGTTCTTC
- TRBD2 TRBJ2-1 TRBV4-3 CASSQDHPGTSGRGEQFF TGCGCCAGCAGCCAAGATCATCCCGGGACTAGCGGGAGAGGGGAGCAGTTCTTC
- - TRBJ1-1 TRBV7-9 CASSPGPAVVNTEAFF TGTGCCAGCAGCCCCGGACCCGCCGTGGTGAACACTGAAGCTTTCTTT
- - TRBJ2-7 TRBV29-1 CSVALDEQYF TGCAGCGTTGCGCTGGACGAGCAGTACTTC
few TRBD1 TRBJ1-4 TRBV7-8 CASSLGDRVSEKLFF TGTGCCAGCAGCTTAGGGGACAGGGTTTCTGAAAAACTGTTTTTT
- - TRBJ2-7 TRBV28 CASSLIPRVPYEQYF TGTGCCAGCAGTTTAATCCCGCGGGTTCCCTACGAGCAGTACTTC
many TRBD2 TRBJ2-1 TRBV5-1 CASSKGLAGGDEQFF TGCGCCAGCAGCAAGGGACTAGCGGGAGGAGATGAGCAGTTCTTC
many - TRBJ2-3 TRBV7-2 CASSFGVGRTDTQYF TGTGCCAGCAGCTTTGGAGTTGGGAGAACAGATACGCAGTATTTT
few - TRBJ2-6 TRBV12-3/TRBV12-4 CASKKGGESGANVLTF TGTGCCAGCAAAAAAGGGGGGGAATCTGGGGCCAACGTCCTGACTTTC
- TRBD2 TRBJ2-1 TRBV14 CASSQDRLAGPSYNEQFF TGTGCCAGCAGCCAAGATCGGCTAGCGGGGCCTTCCTACAATGAGCAGTTCTTC
many - TRBJ2-7 TRBV4-2 CASSQDSDEQYF TGTGCCAGCAGCCAAGACAGTGACGAGCAGTACTTC
many - TRBJ2-7 TRBV28 CASSSRYTQGGEQYF TGTGCCAGCAGTTCCCGTTACACACAGGGAGGCGAGCAGTACTTC
many - TRBJ2-4 TRBV7-9 CASSLATAYIQYF TGTGCCAGCAGCTTAGCGACAGCCTACATTCAGTACTTC
many - TRBJ1-2 TRBV28 CASSFQGSYGYTF TGTGCCAGCAGTTTTCAGGGTAGCTATGGCTACACCTTC
- - TRBJ1-3 TRBV12-3/TRBV12-4 CASSFKEYSGNTIYF TGTGCCAGCAGTTTCAAGGAGTACTCTGGAAACACCATATATTTT
few - TRBJ2-1 TRBV6-1 CASNTGGYEGGSQFF TGTGCCAGCAACACAGGCGGGTATGAGGGAGGATCGCAGTTCTTC
few TRBD2 TRBJ2-7 TRBV11-2 CASSTGLAVKEQYF TGTGCCAGCAGCACCGGACTAGCGGTAAAAGAGCAGTACTTC
many TRBD2 TRBJ2-1 TRBV7-2 CASSLVLYLGTSGSTNNEQFF TGTGCCAGCAGCTTGGTCTTGTACCTCGGGACTAGCGGGAGCACAAACAATGAGCAGTTCTTC
many TRBD2 TRBJ2-2 TRBV6-2/TRBV6-3 CASSRLAGVNTGELFF TGTGCCAGCAGTCGGCTAGCGGGAGTTAACACCGGGGAGCTGTTTTTT
- - TRBJ2-7 TRBV20-1 CSARGTGEQYF TGCAGTGCTAGAGGGACCGGGGAGCAGTACTTC
many TRBD1 TRBJ2-7 TRBV28 CASRTPGQGSEQYF TGTGCCAGCCGAACACCGGGACAGGGATCCGAGCAGTACTTC
many - TRBJ2-7 TRBV30 CAWSVGGTSYEQYF TGTGCCTGGAGTGTTGGCGGGACGAGCTACGAGCAGTACTTC
many TRBD2 TRBJ2-1 TRBV7-2 CASVPGGSYNEQFF TGTGCCAGCGTACCGGGGGGCTCCTACAATGAGCAGTTCTTC
many - TRBJ2-1 TRBV12-3/TRBV12-4 CASSNWDTVDEQFF TGTGCCAGCAGTAATTGGGATACTGTCGATGAGCAGTTCTTC
few TRBD1 TRBJ2-1 TRBV7-9 CASSSGQGIYNEQFF TGTGCCAGCAGCTCCGGACAGGGAATCTACAATGAGCAGTTCTTC